This is a list of T cell receptor beta chains from one sample in a study of blood T cell repertoires in COVID-19. Profiling relied on immunoSEQ multiplex PCR, and the TCRdb table lists in-frame clones only, not all of them. Of around 97,000 clones listed, roughly nine tenths were seen once; the top ten hold around 3.7%. Sample: peripheral blood. These receptors all come from a woman aged 55-75 years with acute or convalescent COVID-19. CDR3s leave out the opening cysteine and the closing phenylalanine or tryptophan.

v_call	j_call	cdr3_aa
TRBV12-3/TRBV12-4	TRBJ2-1	ASSSSDNEQF
TRBV10-2	TRBJ1-1	ASSESTRTGKNTEAF
TRBV7-2	TRBJ1-3	ASSLEQAGNTIY
TRBV6-6	TRBJ1-2	ASRPGTEANYGYT
TRBV6-6	TRBJ2-1	ASSPSSASPYNEQF
TRBV11-2	TRBJ2-1	ASSSLLAGGRNEQF
TRBV30	TRBJ2-1	AWSKGLRAYNEQF
TRBV28	TRBJ2-1	ASSYRQAVNEQF
TRBV5-4	TRBJ1-1	ASSLNQGSGSTEAF
TRBV16	TRBJ2-5	ASSQFGPEETQY
TRBV12-3/TRBV12-4	TRBJ1-5	ASSFQANQPQH
TRBV30	TRBJ1-1	AWEEVTEAF
TRBV7-2	TRBJ2-1	ASSLVSGSWDNEQF
TRBV23-1	TRBJ1-6	ASSQSGRGCSPLH
TRBV5-1	TRBJ2-7	ASSLLGRGSGRANTYEQY
TRBV6-2/TRBV6-3	TRBJ1-5	ASSSIGRRSNQPQH
TRBV9	TRBJ1-6	ASSVAGTNSPLH
TRBV9	TRBJ1-6	ASSTLDSSYNSPLH
TRBV27	TRBJ1-4	ASSPSGLRGEKLF
TRBV30	TRBJ1-2	AWSVDRERGYT
TRBV7-3	TRBJ2-1	ASSKDSSSYNEQF
TRBV6-5	TRBJ1-5	ASRLDRRDQPQH
TRBV7-6	TRBJ2-3	ASSFLADTDTQY
TRBV6-5	TRBJ1-3	ASRGRANTIY
TRBV3-1/TRBV3-2	TRBJ1-2	ASSQDGAPNYGYT
TRBV9	TRBJ1-5	ASSVDSGGGNQPQH
TRBV5-1	TRBJ2-1	ASSLVWGLAGAVISQDEQF
TRBV25-1	TRBJ1-1	ASSEPGRLNTEAF
TRBV9	TRBJ2-5	ASSVASEETQY
TRBV27	TRBJ2-7	ASSFSGVAGPYEQY
TRBV11-2	TRBJ2-3	ASSRQHTDTQY
TRBV10-1	TRBJ2-3	ASSAGGRGETDTQY
TRBV18	TRBJ2-2	ASSAGNTGELF
TRBV9	TRBJ2-5	ASSVASGGLAGSQETQY
TRBV2	TRBJ1-5	ASSGSLGASQPQH
TRBV24-1	TRBJ2-3	ATSEGPDREVRDTQY
TRBV2	TRBJ1-2	ASSKDRGYDGYT
TRBV6-6	TRBJ2-3	ASSPVSAPSTDTQY
TRBV7-3	TRBJ2-1	ASSFGTAMGNEQF